One and the same sample provided the 7 T cell receptor beta chains below, sequenced in a study of shared clonotypes between healthy human individuals. TCRdb keeps only in-frame clones here, not all; method: immunoSEQ multiplex PCR. The sample holds hundreds of thousands of clones, around 72% seen once. The sequenced sample was memory CD4+ T cells sorted from blood. Stated subset: CD45RA-negative fraction. These receptors were taken from a woman aged 30 to 39 in good health.

This rearrangement joins TRBV6-1 to TRBJ1-2; D remains ambiguous. V was clipped by 4 bases and J by 3 bases, with 12 bases between them. The CDR3 extends over 14 amino acids. Germline CDR1 is MNHNS and CDR2 is SASEGT. The CDR3 region is CASSVIKDDYGYTF. CDR3 bases: TGTGCCAGCAGTGTTATTAAGGACGACTATGGCTACACCTTC.

The rearrangement uses TRBV4-2 and TRBJ2-3, with 8 bases identical to TRBD1. Germline CDR1 and CDR2: LGHNA and YNFKEQ. V lost 3 bases, J lost 1 base, and 6 bases stayed unmatched. The CDR3 is 16 amino acids. CDR3 amino acids: CASSQEKDRGTDTQYF. CDR3 bases: TGTGCCAGCAGCCAGGAGAAGGACAGGGGCACAGATACGCAGTATTTT.

The chain has TRBV11-3 and TRBJ2-1; no reliable D call. The germline gives CDR1 SGHNT, CDR2 YENEEA. The germline V and J ends were trimmed by 0 bases and 8 bases, with 5 bases remaining between them. This CDR3 is 12 amino acids long. The CDR3 here is CASSLEAHEQFF. DNA of the CDR3: TGTGCCAGCAGCTTAGAGGCGCATGAGCAGTTCTTC.

The chain carries TRBV5-1 and TRBJ1-2; TRBD1 might be the D (6 bases). The CDR3 covers 14 residues. With 0 bases removed from V and 4 bases from J, the gap between germline ends came to 10 bases. In germline, CDR1 is SGHRS, CDR2 YFSETQ. The CDR3 is CASSLEVDSYGYTF. Here the CDR3 DNA reads TGCGCCAGCAGCTTGGAGGTGGACAGCTATGGCTACACCTTC.

The J gene is TRBJ1-5, the V gene TRBV6-5, with D maybe TRBD1 (5 bases). Germline V gives CDR1 MNHEY, CDR2 SVGAGI. The CDR3 loop spans 13 amino acids. Trimming stripped 7 bases from V and 5 bases from J, with 12 bases between. DNA of the CDR3: TGTGCCAGCATGCCGACAGCAGATCAGCCCCAGCATTTT. This sequence encodes CASMPTADQPQHF.

The rearrangement joins TRBV6-1 to TRBJ2-2; D unresolved. Trimming shortened V by 7 bases and J by 0 bases, and 9 bases separated the two germline ends. From germline, CDR1 is MNHNS and CDR2 SASEGT. There are 14 residues in the CDR3. The CDR3 nucleotides read TGTGCCAGCATTGTACTGACGAACACCGGGGAGCTGTTTTTT. It codes for CASIVLTNTGELFF.

The gene calls are TRBV5-6 and TRBJ2-1; 8 bases match TRBD2. V trimming: 2 bases; J trimming: 11 bases; junction bases outside the gene matches: 9. In germline, CDR1 is SGHDT, CDR2 YYEEEE. This CDR3 is built from 14 residues. The CDR3 DNA sequence: TGTGCCAGCAGCTTTCTCTGGGCTAGCGGGCAGCAGTTCTTC. Its protein product is CASSFLWASGQQFF.